A single sample is the source of the 10 T cell receptor beta chains below, sequenced in a study of CD8+ T cells in alopecia areata. Cells from pooled cutaneous lymph nodes were sorted by CD4, CD8alpha, NKG2D, NKG2ACE and other markers. Reverse transcribed after extraction, RNA yielded cDNA as the sequencing template. Assay: immunoSEQ multiplex PCR; the TCRdb copy retains only in-frame clones and omits some. The sample is made up of 200,000 to 300,000 clones, none counted only once. What was sequenced was CD4+ T cells sorted from a lymph node. These receptors were obtained from a C3H/HeJ mouse with alopecia areata. The strain is characterized by the MHC haplotype H2-k.

Points on this clone: Gene names are the mouse ones. Read data end 4 residues before the CDR3 end; the end is taken from the germline J gene. The rearrangement uses TRBV13-3 and TRBJ2-7, with D unresolved. This CDR3 region has 12 residues. Germline V gene data show CDR1 as NNHDY and CDR2 as SYVADS. The covered CDR3 bases are TGTGCCAGCAGTGATACAAATTAT. Protein: CASSDTNY. The full CDR3 sequence reads CASSDTNYEQYF.

This clone has a handful of counts. Gene names and germline match the mouse. Coverage ceases 4 residues before the CDR3 finishes, and the germline J gene fills in the end. The chain employs TRBV13-1 and TRBJ1-1; 9 nucleotides match TRBD1. Germline CDR1 and CDR2: NSHNY and SYGAGN. This CDR3 region has 14 residues. V lost 3 bases to trimming and J lost 3 bases; unmatched junction nucleotides: 3. The sequenced CDR3 bases are TGTGCCAGCAGTGGAACAGGGGGCCACACA. Protein product: CASSGTGGHT. The CDR3 in full is CASSGTGGHTEVFF.

This clone was picked up a small number of times. Germline and genes here are mouse. Other nucleotide sequences in the sample specify the same CDR3. CDR3 bases read: TGTGCCAGCAGTGACGGGACAGGGAGGGCAGAA. It yields the protein CASSDGTGRAE. The entire CDR3 protein reads CASSDGTGRAETLYF. The rearrangement links TRBV13-1 to TRBJ2-3; 9 bases fit TRBD1. The observed sequence ends 4 residues before the CDR3 terminus, with the missing tail filled in from the germline J gene. The germline V gene has CDR1 NSHNY and CDR2 SYGAGN. The CDR3 runs 15 residues. The V and J ends lost 2 bases and 3 bases, in that order; junction bases with no gene match: 4.

The table lists this clone with a few counts. Genes and germline come from the mouse. The missing CDR3 end, 4 residues past where the read stops, is filled in from the germline J gene. The rearrangement uses TRBV3 and TRBJ2-1, with 10 positions matching TRBD2. The CDR3 totals 16 residues. The junction had 3 bases not matched to a gene; V was cut back by 4 bases and J by 0 bases. CDR1 is SNHLY and CDR2 is FYNGKV in the germline V gene (reference sequence). Incomplete CDR3 DNA: TGTGCCAGCAGCTCACTGGGGGGGAATAACTATGCT. Amino acid sequence: CASSSLGGNNYA. The complete CDR3 sequence is CASSSLGGNNYAEQFF.

This clone was recorded a few times. Germline and genes here are mouse. The read halts 3 residues ahead of the CDR3 end, with the missing end drawn from the germline J gene. This rearrangement joins TRBV19 to TRBJ1-6; the D is unclear. TRBJ1-6 is identified as an open reading frame with a role that is uncertain. This CDR3 is 15 amino acids long. The germline CDR1 and CDR2 sequences are FNHDT and SITEND (reference sequence). Trimming shortened V by 2 bases and J by 4 bases, and 10 bases separated the two germline ends. The covered CDR3 bases are TGTGCCAGCAGTATTACCAGGAGGTATAATTCGCCC. The encoded protein is CASSITRRYNSP. The entire CDR3 reads CASSITRRYNSPLYF.

This clone was observed a few times. All gene names here are mouse names. The read is 4 residues too short to cover the CDR3 end, so that end is filled in from the germline J gene. The chain recombines TRBV13-1 with TRBJ2-3; the match to TRBD2 covers 7 bases. Germline-derived CDR1 and CDR2 are NSHNY and SYGAGN. Trimming took 6 bases from V and 1 from J; bases not matched to a gene: 5. CDR3 length: 14 residues. CDR3 protein: CASKLGWGAETLYF. The covered CDR3 bases are TGTGCCAGCAAACTGGGGTGGGGTGCAGAA.

Of note for this clone: Gene names denote mouse genes. The observed sequence ends 4 residues before the CDR3 terminus, with the missing tail filled in from the germline J gene. V is TRBV19 and J is TRBJ2-1; weak D call: TRBD1 (5 bases). The CDR3 spans 13 residues. V lost 4 bases and J 4 bases, leaving 9 bases between the germline ends. The germline V gene has CDR1 FNHDT and CDR2 SITEND (reference sequence). CDR3 amino acids: CASSSGFYAEQFF. The sequenced part of the CDR3 DNA is TGTGCCAGCAGTTCAGGGTTTTATGCT. The full variable domain, rest sourced from reference TRBV19 and TRBJ2-1, is GGIITQTPKFLIGQEGQKLTLKCQQNFNHDTMYWYRQDSGKGLRLIYYSITENDLQKGDLSEGYDASREKKSSFSLTVTSAQKNEMAVFLCASSSGFYAEQFFGPGTRLTVL.

Concerning this clone: These gene names are mouse names. The CDR3 end falls 4 residues outside the read, so it is completed with the germline J gene. This chain uses TRBV13-2 with TRBJ2-5; 12 bases fit TRBD2. This CDR3 has 15 residues. Germline V lookup: CDR1 NNHNN, CDR2 SYGAGS (reference sequence). CDR3 loop: CASGATGGAPDTQYF. CDR3 DNA (partial): TGTGCCAGCGGTGCGACTGGGGGGGCGCCGGAC.

This clone was found many times. Genes here carry mouse names. Sequencing ends 4 residues short of the CDR3 end; the germline J gene provides the rest. The same CDR3 also results from other DNA sequences found in this sample. This sequence joins TRBV12-1 and TRBJ1-2; D perhaps matches TRBD1 (5 bases). The length of the CDR3 is 14 residues. The germline gives CDR1 SGHSN, CDR2 HYEKVE. V was trimmed by 1 base and J by 2 bases, leaving 10 bases between them. The CDR3 sequence is CASSLGGRNSDYTF. The DNA read from the CDR3 is TGTGCCAGCTCTCTGGGGGGGAGGAACTCC.

This clone occurred a few times. Gene names denote mouse genes. The read finishes 4 residues shy of the CDR3 end, and the germline J gene is used to complete it. The V gene is TRBV13-2, the J gene TRBJ2-4; 10 bases are shared with TRBD2. The CDR3 contains 14 residues. Per the germline V gene, CDR1 is NNHNN and CDR2 is SYGAGS (reference sequence). CDR3 DNA, as far as it was read: TGTGCCAGCGGTCCCGACTGGGGGGAAAAC. This codes for CASGPDWGEN. The CDR3 as a whole reads CASGPDWGENTLYF.